This is a list of T cell receptor beta chains from one sample in a study of quantifying T cell responses using KT2 cells. In TCRdb, the UMI-ligation and nested PCR reads were re-called with MiXCR into one record per CDR3 protein. The sample has around 44,000 distinct CDR3 sequences, about 18% seen once. Material: PBMCs spiked with cells of the T cell clone KT2. The receptors derive from a human donor. Each CDR3 is given with its conserved first and last residue. Each record gives: D gene, V gene, clone size, J gene, CDR3 protein, CDR3 DNA. A D gene is named only where the DNA matches it firmly. Size values are once, few and many counts, or a class for expanded clones, and some rows have none.

d_call: -; v_call: TRBV6-5; clone_size: -; j_call: TRBJ2-7; cdr3_aa: CASSYSRAGSYEQYF; cdr3_nt: TGTGCCAGCAGTTACTCGCGGGCTGGCTCCTACGAGCAGTACTTC
d_call: TRBD2; v_call: TRBV12-3/TRBV12-4; clone_size: -; j_call: TRBJ2-7; cdr3_aa: CASSFGQRGGPYEQYF; cdr3_nt: TGTGCCAGCAGTTTTGGTCAGCGGGGGGGTCCCTACGAGCAGTACTTC
d_call: -; v_call: TRBV27; clone_size: few; j_call: TRBJ1-1; cdr3_aa: CASGTDKKYEAFF; cdr3_nt: TGTGCCAGCGGAACCGACAAGAAGTATGAAGCTTTCTTT
d_call: TRBD1; v_call: TRBV19; clone_size: -; j_call: TRBJ1-1; cdr3_aa: CAIRGQGARTEAFF; cdr3_nt: TGTGCCATTAGGGGACAGGGGGCGCGGACTGAAGCTTTCTTT
d_call: TRBD2; v_call: TRBV20-1; clone_size: -; j_call: TRBJ2-3; cdr3_aa: CSARPSGEGADTQYF; cdr3_nt: TGCAGTGCTAGACCTAGCGGGGAGGGGGCAGATACGCAGTATTTT
d_call: -; v_call: TRBV7-9; clone_size: few; j_call: TRBJ2-7; cdr3_aa: CASSRGEQYF; cdr3_nt: TGTGCCAGCAGCCGGGGAGAGCAGTACTTC
d_call: -; v_call: TRBV10-3; clone_size: few; j_call: TRBJ2-3; cdr3_aa: CAMAGGRSTDTQYF; cdr3_nt: TGTGCCATGGCCGGGGGACGAAGCACAGATACGCAGTATTTT
d_call: -; v_call: TRBV2; clone_size: -; j_call: TRBJ2-7; cdr3_aa: CASSPRDVGYEQYF; cdr3_nt: TGTGCCAGCAGCCCACGGGACGTTGGCTACGAGCAGTACTTC
d_call: -; v_call: TRBV15; clone_size: many; j_call: TRBJ1-4; cdr3_aa: CATSSRPRTNEKLFF; cdr3_nt: TGTGCCACCAGCAGCCGACCGAGGACTAATGAAAAACTGTTTTTT
d_call: TRBD1; v_call: TRBV19; clone_size: few; j_call: TRBJ2-2; cdr3_aa: CASSARYGTGDTGELFF; cdr3_nt: TGTGCCAGTAGTGCCCGATACGGGACAGGAGACACCGGGGAGCTGTTTTTT
d_call: -; v_call: TRBV6-5; clone_size: -; j_call: TRBJ2-7; cdr3_aa: CASSEGGRSYEQYF; cdr3_nt: TGTGCCAGCAGCGAGGGGGGTAGGTCCTACGAGCAGTACTTC
d_call: TRBD2; v_call: TRBV7-7; clone_size: few; j_call: TRBJ2-5; cdr3_aa: CASSLTGLGPGGETQYF; cdr3_nt: TGTGCCAGCAGCTTAACAGGACTAGGGCCCGGAGGGGAGACCCAGTACTTC
d_call: TRBD2; v_call: TRBV9; clone_size: few; j_call: TRBJ2-3; cdr3_aa: CASSVGGGVSTDTQYF; cdr3_nt: TGTGCCAGCAGCGTCGGCGGGGGGGTGTCTACAGATACGCAGTATTTT
d_call: -; v_call: TRBV5-1; clone_size: few; j_call: TRBJ2-1; cdr3_aa: CASRAVEVSSYNEQFF; cdr3_nt: TGCGCCAGCAGAGCGGTTGAAGTGAGCTCCTACAATGAGCAGTTCTTC
d_call: TRBD1; v_call: TRBV29-1; clone_size: -; j_call: TRBJ1-3; cdr3_aa: CSVVLEGAGISGNTIYF; cdr3_nt: TGCAGCGTCGTTTTAGAGGGGGCCGGTATCTCTGGAAACACCATATATTTT
d_call: TRBD1; v_call: TRBV12-3/TRBV12-4; clone_size: few; j_call: TRBJ2-2; cdr3_aa: CASSRQGANTGELFF; cdr3_nt: TGTGCCAGCAGTCGACAGGGGGCGAACACCGGGGAGCTGTTTTTT
d_call: -; v_call: TRBV27; clone_size: -; j_call: TRBJ2-4; cdr3_aa: CASSFKDIQYF; cdr3_nt: TGTGCCAGCAGTTTTAAGGACATTCAGTACTTC
d_call: TRBD2; v_call: TRBV20-1; clone_size: many; j_call: TRBJ2-1; cdr3_aa: CSAREPPIWEGLNNEQFF; cdr3_nt: TGCAGTGCTAGAGAGCCCCCGATCTGGGAGGGCCTTAACAATGAGCAGTTCTTC
d_call: -; v_call: TRBV6-2/TRBV6-3; clone_size: -; j_call: TRBJ2-1; cdr3_aa: CASSYTPTGTIEQFF; cdr3_nt: TGTGCCAGCAGTTACACACCCACAGGGACCATTGAGCAGTTCTTC
d_call: -; v_call: TRBV10-2; clone_size: -; j_call: TRBJ2-7; cdr3_aa: CASSESQVGHEQYF; cdr3_nt: TGCGCCAGCAGTGAGTCCCAAGTGGGTCACGAGCAGTACTTC
d_call: TRBD2; v_call: TRBV27; clone_size: few; j_call: TRBJ2-7; cdr3_aa: CASKSPGGYEQYF; cdr3_nt: TGTGCCAGCAAGAGTCCGGGAGGTTACGAGCAGTACTTC
d_call: TRBD1; v_call: TRBV9; clone_size: many; j_call: TRBJ1-1; cdr3_aa: CASSYSGTGAEAFF; cdr3_nt: TGTGCCAGCAGCTACTCCGGGACAGGGGCTGAAGCTTTCTTT
d_call: TRBD1; v_call: TRBV6-2/TRBV6-3; clone_size: few; j_call: TRBJ2-4; cdr3_aa: CASSGTGTGAENIQYF; cdr3_nt: TGTGCCAGCAGCGGAACCGGGACAGGGGCCGAAAACATTCAGTACTTC
d_call: -; v_call: TRBV7-2; clone_size: -; j_call: TRBJ1-4; cdr3_aa: CASTRTASPNEKLFF; cdr3_nt: TGTGCCAGCACTCGGACAGCGTCTCCTAATGAAAAACTGTTTTTT